Reported below is one TCR beta chain. Roughly 200 ng DNA, 25,000 to 30,000 T cell genomes, went into each sorted-subset replicate PCR. Here immunoSEQ multiplex PCR was the method, and the copy in TCRdb shows in-frame clones only, minus some. The profile covers some 500,000 clones, with 90% to 96% appearing a single time and roughly 0.06% taken by the ten largest. Germline CDR1 and CDR2: SEHNR and FQNEAQ (reference sequence). The V segment lost 3 bases and the J segment 6 bases; nucleotides outside the gene matches: 6. The CDR3 loop spans 16 amino acids. These data come from a study of shared clonotypes between healthy human individuals. Study overall: Donors had three CD4 naive, three CD4 memory, two CD8 naive and one CD8 memory plate apiece.

CD45RA+ naive and CD45RA-negative memory subsets were separated from CD4+ cells. This TCR derives from a woman in her thirties in good health. Input material: naive CD4+ T cells sorted from blood. Subset reported: CD45RA+ positively selected. The genes are TRBV7-9 and TRBJ1-4, with 11 nucleotides matching TRBD1. This CDR3 is CASSLVRGQGDEKLFF. The DNA of the CDR3 is TGTGCCAGCAGCTTGGTCCGGGGACAGGGGGATGAAAAACTGTTTTTT. Filled out from reference TRBV7-9 and TRBJ1-4, the complete variable domain reads DTGVSQNPRHKITKRGQNVTFRCDPISEHNRLYWYRQTLGQGPEFLTYFQNEAQLEKSRLLSDRFSAERPKGSFSTLEIQRTEQGDSAMYLCASSLVRGQGDEKLFFGSGTQLSVL.